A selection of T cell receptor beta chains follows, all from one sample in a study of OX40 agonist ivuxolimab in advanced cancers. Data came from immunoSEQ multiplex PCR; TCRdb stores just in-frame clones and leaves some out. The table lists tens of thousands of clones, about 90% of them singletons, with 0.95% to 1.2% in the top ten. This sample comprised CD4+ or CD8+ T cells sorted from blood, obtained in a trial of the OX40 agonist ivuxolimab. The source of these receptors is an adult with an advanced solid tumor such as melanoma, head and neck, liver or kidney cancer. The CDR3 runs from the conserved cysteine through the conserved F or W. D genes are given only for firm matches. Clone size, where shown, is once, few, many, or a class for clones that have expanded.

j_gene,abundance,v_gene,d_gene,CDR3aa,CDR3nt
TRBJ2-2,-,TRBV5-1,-,CASSLDGRNTGELFF,TGCGCCAGCAGCTTGGATGGGCGGAACACCGGGGAGCTGTTTTTT
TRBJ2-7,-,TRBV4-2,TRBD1,CASSQDRSGGTTEQYF,TGTGCCAGCAGCCAAGATCGGTCAGGGGGAACTACGGAGCAGTACTTC
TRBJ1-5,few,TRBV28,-,CASKLEGRSQHF,TGTGCCAGCAAGCTGGAGGGCCGGTCCCAGCATTTT
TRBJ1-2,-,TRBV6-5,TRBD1,CASSWDRVRYTF,TGTGCCAGCAGTTGGGACAGGGTGCGCTACACCTTC
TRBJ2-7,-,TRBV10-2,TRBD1,CASSEWTGSYEQYF,TGCGCCAGCAGTGAGTGGACAGGGTCCTACGAGCAGTACTTC
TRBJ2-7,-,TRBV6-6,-,CASSSYRESYEQYF,TGTGCCAGCAGTTCATACAGGGAATCCTACGAGCAGTACTTC
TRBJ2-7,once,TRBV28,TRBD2,CASSLWIAGGPEQYF,TGTGCCAGCAGTTTATGGATAGCGGGAGGTCCCGAGCAGTACTTC
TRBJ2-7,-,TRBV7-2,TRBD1,CASSNRDRTYEQYF,TGTGCCAGCAGCAACCGGGACAGGACCTACGAGCAGTACTTC
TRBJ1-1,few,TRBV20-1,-,CSVGDTEAFF,TGCAGTGTAGGAGACACTGAAGCTTTCTTT
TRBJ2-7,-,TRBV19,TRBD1,CASSIDRGREQYF,TGTGCCAGTAGTATAGACAGGGGGCGAGAGCAGTACTTC
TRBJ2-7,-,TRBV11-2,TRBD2,CASSFLGTSGSYEQYF,TGTGCCAGCAGCTTCCTAGGGACTAGCGGATCCTACGAGCAGTACTTC
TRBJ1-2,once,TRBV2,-,CASSRPGAGYTF,TGTGCCAGCAGTCGACCGGGGGCTGGCTACACCTTC
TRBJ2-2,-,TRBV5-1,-,CASQERGGTDTGELFF,TGCGCCAGCCAGGAGCGAGGAGGGACCGACACCGGGGAGCTGTTTTTT
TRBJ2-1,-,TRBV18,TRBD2,CASSPGLAGAEQFF,TGTGCCAGCTCACCAGGGCTAGCGGGTGCTGAGCAGTTCTTC
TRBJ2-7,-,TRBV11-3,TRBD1,CASSDGPGQGLVQYF,TGTGCCAGCAGCGACGGACCGGGACAGGGCCTGGTGCAGTACTTC
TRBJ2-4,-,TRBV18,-,CASSDKYIQYF,TGTGCCAGCTCAGACAAATACATTCAGTACTTC
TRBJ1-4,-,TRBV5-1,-,CASSSTGSPNEKLFF,TGCGCCAGCAGCTCGACCGGGTCTCCTAATGAAAAACTGTTTTTT
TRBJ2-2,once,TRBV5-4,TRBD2,CASSLWSGRKTGELFF,TGTGCCAGCAGCTTATGGAGCGGGAGGAAAACCGGGGAGCTGTTTTTT
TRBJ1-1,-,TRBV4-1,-,CASSPKQGNTEAFF,TGCGCCAGCAGCCCAAAGCAGGGGAACACTGAAGCTTTCTTT
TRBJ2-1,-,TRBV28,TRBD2,CAIIPLAGEWNEQFF,TGTGCCATCATCCCCCTAGCGGGAGAGTGGAATGAGCAGTTCTTC
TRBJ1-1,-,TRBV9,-,CASSPQREAAFF,TGTGCCAGCAGCCCACAGAGAGAAGCAGCTTTCTTT
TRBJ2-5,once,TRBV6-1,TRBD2,CASSEVVAGGRETQYF,TGTGCCAGCAGTGAAGTCGTCGCGGGAGGGAGGGAGACCCAGTACTTC
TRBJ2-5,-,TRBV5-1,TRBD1,CASSSSTGGRQETQYF,TGCGCCAGCAGCTCCTCGACAGGGGGACGACAAGAGACCCAGTACTTC
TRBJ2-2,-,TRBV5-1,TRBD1,CASSGTGGTGELFF,TGCGCCAGCAGCGGGACAGGGGGGACCGGGGAGCTGTTTTTT
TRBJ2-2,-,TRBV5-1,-,CASSLMGINTGELFF,TGCGCCAGCAGCTTAATGGGGATAAACACCGGGGAGCTGTTTTTT
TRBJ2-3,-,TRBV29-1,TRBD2,CSVESKGLAGSKGSTDTQYF,TGCAGCGTTGAAAGTAAGGGACTAGCGGGATCCAAGGGTAGCACAGATACGCAGTATTTT
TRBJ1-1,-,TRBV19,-,CATRAVTRGTEAFF,TGTGCCACTAGAGCAGTTACCCGGGGCACTGAAGCTTTCTTT
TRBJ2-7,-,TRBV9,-,CASSPLFGEQYF,TGTGCCAGCAGCCCATTGTTTGGGGAGCAGTACTTC
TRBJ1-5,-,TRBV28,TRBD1,CASRGTAVVPQHF,TGTGCCAGCAGGGGGACAGCGGTAGTGCCCCAGCATTTT
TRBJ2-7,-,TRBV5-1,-,CASSLGLDYEQYF,TGCGCCAGCAGCTTGGGACTAGACTACGAGCAGTACTTC
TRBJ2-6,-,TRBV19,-,CATTPGRTSGANVLTF,TGTGCCACTACCCCGGGACGGACCTCTGGGGCCAACGTCCTGACTTTC
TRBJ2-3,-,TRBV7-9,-,CASSARLSTDTQYF,TGTGCCAGCAGCGCCAGACTCTCTACAGATACGCAGTATTTT
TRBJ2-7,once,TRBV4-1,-,CASSRKGEMYEQYF,TGCGCCAGCAGCCGTAAAGGAGAGATGTACGAGCAGTACTTC
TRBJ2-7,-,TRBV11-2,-,CASSLGTLPSYEQYF,TGTGCCAGCAGCTTAGGGACCCTTCCAAGCTACGAGCAGTACTTC
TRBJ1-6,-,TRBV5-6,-,CASSLRIHSSPLHF,TGTGCCAGCAGCTTGAGGATTCACAGCTCACCCCTCCACTTT
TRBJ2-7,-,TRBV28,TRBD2,CASRFGTSDSYEQYF,TGTGCCAGCAGATTCGGGACTAGCGACTCCTACGAGCAGTACTTC
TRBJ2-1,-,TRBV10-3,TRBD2,CAISDPATSGDYNEQFF,TGTGCCATCAGTGACCCAGCGACTAGCGGAGATTACAATGAGCAGTTCTTC
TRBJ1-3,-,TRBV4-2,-,CASSQEGGTSSAIYF,TGTGCCAGCAGCCAAGAAGGGGGTACTTCCTCTGCCATATATTTT
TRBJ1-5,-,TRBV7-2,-,CASSYTGSNQPQHF,TGTGCCAGCAGCTATACCGGGTCCAATCAGCCCCAGCATTTT
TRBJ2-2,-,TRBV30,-,CAWRKGQRTGELFF,TGTGCCTGGAGGAAAGGACAGCGTACCGGGGAGCTGTTTTTT
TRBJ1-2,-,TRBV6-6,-,CASSSAQDYGYTF,TGTGCCAGCAGTTCTGCACAGGATTATGGCTACACCTTC
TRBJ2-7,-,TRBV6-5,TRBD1,CASSLGQGISSYEQYF,TGTGCCAGCAGTTTGGGACAGGGTATAAGTTCCTACGAGCAGTACTTC
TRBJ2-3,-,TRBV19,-,CASSISGGTDTQYF,TGTGCCAGTAGTATCTCGGGAGGCACAGATACGCAGTATTTT
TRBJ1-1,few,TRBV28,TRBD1,CASRQGTTEAFF,TGTGCCAGCCGACAGGGGACGACTGAAGCTTTCTTT
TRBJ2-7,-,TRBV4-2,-,CASSQRGNYEQYF,TGTGCCAGCAGCCAACGGGGTAACTACGAGCAGTACTTC
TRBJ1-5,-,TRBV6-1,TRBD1,CASSWDRDQPQHF,TGTGCCAGCAGCTGGGACAGGGATCAGCCCCAGCATTTT
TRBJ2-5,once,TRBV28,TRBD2,CASSSGRLETQYF,TGTGCCAGCAGTAGCGGGAGGTTGGAGACCCAGTACTTC
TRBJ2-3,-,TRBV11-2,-,CASSLDGSSTDTQYF,TGTGCCAGCAGCTTAGACGGCTCTAGCACAGATACGCAGTATTTT
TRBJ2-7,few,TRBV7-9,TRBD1,CASSLDRAPYEQYF,TGTGCCAGCAGCCTCGACAGGGCCCCCTACGAGCAGTACTTC
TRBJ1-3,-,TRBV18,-,CASSPGSGSGNTIYF,TGTGCCAGCTCCCCCGGGTCGGGCTCTGGAAACACCATATATTTT
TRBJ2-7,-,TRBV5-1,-,CASSPGSSYEQYF,TGCGCCAGCAGCCCCGGGAGCTCCTACGAGCAGTACTTC
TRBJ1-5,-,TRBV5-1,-,CASSPDGGNQPQHF,TGCGCCAGCAGCCCGGACGGGGGCAATCAGCCCCAGCATTTT
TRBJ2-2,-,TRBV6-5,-,CASNVDAANTGELFF,TGTGCCAGCAACGTGGACGCAGCGAACACCGGGGAGCTGTTTTTT
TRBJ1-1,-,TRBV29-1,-,CSVDSVGSLNTEAFF,TGCAGCGTTGATAGCGTCGGGAGCCTGAACACTGAAGCTTTCTTT
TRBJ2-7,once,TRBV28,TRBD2,CASSPGGSYEQYF,TGTGCCAGCAGCCCGGGGGGCTCCTACGAGCAGTACTTC
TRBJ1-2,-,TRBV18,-,CASSAEGGRNGYTF,TGTGCCAGCTCTGCGGAGGGGGGCAGGAATGGCTACACCTTC
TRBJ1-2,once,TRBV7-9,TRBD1,CASSLGGTGANYGYTF,TGTGCCAGCAGCTTAGGTGGGACAGGGGCTAACTATGGCTACACCTTC
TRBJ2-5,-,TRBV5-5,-,CASSFTSGDQETQYF,TGTGCCAGCAGCTTCACGTCCGGAGACCAAGAGACCCAGTACTTC
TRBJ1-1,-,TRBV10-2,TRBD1,CASSSGQGKTEAFF,TGCGCCAGCAGTTCGGGACAGGGGAAAACTGAAGCTTTCTTT